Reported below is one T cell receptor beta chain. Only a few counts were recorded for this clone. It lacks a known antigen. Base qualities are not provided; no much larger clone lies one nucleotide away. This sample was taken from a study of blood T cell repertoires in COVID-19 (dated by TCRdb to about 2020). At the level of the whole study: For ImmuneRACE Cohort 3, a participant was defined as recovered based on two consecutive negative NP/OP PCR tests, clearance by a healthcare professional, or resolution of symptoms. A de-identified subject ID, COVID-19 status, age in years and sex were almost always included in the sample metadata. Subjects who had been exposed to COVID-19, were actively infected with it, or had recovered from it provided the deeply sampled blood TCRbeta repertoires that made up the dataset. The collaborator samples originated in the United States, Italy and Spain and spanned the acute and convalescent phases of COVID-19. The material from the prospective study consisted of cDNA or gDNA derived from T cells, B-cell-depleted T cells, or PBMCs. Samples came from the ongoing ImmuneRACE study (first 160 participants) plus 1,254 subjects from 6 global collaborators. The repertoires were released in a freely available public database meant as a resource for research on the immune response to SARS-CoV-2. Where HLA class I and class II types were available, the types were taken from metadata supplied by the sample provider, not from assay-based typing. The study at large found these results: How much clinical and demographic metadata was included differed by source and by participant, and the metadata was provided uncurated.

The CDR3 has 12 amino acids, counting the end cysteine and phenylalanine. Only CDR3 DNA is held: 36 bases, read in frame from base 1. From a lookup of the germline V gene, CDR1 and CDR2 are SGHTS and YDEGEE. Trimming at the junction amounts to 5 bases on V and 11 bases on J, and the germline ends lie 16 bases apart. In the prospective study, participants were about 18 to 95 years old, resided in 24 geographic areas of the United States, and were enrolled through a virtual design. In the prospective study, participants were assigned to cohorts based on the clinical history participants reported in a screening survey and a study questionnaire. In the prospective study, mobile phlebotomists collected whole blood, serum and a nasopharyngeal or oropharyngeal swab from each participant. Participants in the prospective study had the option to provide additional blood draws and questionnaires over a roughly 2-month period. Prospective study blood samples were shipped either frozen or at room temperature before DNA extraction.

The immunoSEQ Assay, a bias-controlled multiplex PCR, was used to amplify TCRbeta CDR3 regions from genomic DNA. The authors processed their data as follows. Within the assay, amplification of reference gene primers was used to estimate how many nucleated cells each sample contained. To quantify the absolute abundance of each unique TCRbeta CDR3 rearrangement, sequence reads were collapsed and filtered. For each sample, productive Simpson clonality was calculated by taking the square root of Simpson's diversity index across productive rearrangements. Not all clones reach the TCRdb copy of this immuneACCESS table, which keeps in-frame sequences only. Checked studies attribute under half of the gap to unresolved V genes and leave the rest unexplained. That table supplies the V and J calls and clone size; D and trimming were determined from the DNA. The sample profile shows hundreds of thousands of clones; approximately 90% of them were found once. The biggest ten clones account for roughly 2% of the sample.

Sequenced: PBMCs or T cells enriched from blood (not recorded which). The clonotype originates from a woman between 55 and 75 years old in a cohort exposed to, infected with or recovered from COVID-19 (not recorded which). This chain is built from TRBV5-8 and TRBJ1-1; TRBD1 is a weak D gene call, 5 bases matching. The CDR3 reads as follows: CASRGQGIEAFF. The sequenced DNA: TGTGCCAGCAGGGGTCAGGGAATTGAGGCTTTCTTT.